These 14 T cell receptor beta chains came from one sample sequenced in a study of early T cells in non-severe SARS-CoV-2 infection. In TCRdb, the 5' RACE reads were re-called with MiXCR into one record per CDR3 protein. The data hold 45,000 to 50,000 distinct CDR3 sequences, with around 5.6% observed a single time. The source material was whole blood. These receptor sequences come from an adult who was a healthcare worker with PCR-confirmed SARS-CoV-2 infection or an uninfected control (not recorded which).

This clonotype was detected only a few times. The chain uses TRBV6-2 or TRBV6-3 and TRBJ2-1; tentatively, D is TRBD2 (5 bases). CDR3 length: 15 amino acids. CDR1 and CDR2 (germline): MNHEY, SVGEGT. Trimming cost V 4 bases and J 10 bases, with 20 bases left between them. Here the CDR3 DNA reads TGTGCCAGCAGTTCGTACCGGGAATCGTCTTACGAGCAGTTCTTC. Amino acids: CASSSYRESSYEQFF.

This chain links TRBV20-1 with TRBJ2-1; 10 bases fit TRBD2. CDR1 is DFQATT, CDR2 SNEGSKA, per germline (reference sequence). V lost 3 bases, J lost 4 bases, and 6 bases stayed unmatched. The CDR3 runs to 15 residues. The CDR3 spells CSASGALAGYNEQFF. In nucleotides, the CDR3 is TGCAGTGCTAGCGGGGCACTAGCGGGGTACAATGAGCAGTTCTTC.

In this sample, this clonotype turned up many times. This chain uses TRBV30 with TRBJ2-7; D gene unclear. CDR1 and CDR2 (germline): GTSNPN, SVGIG (reference sequence). The CDR3 is 14 amino acids. The V gene lost 5 bases and the J gene lost 2 bases, with 16 bases spanning the gap. The CDR3 DNA is TGTGCCTGGTCTCCCTCCGCAGGTGCCTACGAGCAGTACTTC. Protein sequence: CAWSPSAGAYEQYF.

This clonotype came up many times. DNA of the CDR3: TGTGCCAGCAGCCGCGAACGGTCGTTTGGGGCTGAAGCTTTCTTT. Amino acids: CASSRERSFGAEAFF. The chain employs TRBV6-5 and TRBJ1-1; D gene ambiguous. The V gene lost 6 bases and the J gene lost 6 bases, with 20 bases spanning the gap. The CDR3 extends over 15 amino acids. The germline CDR1 and CDR2 sequences are MNHEY and SVGAGI.

The V gene is TRBV4-1, the J gene TRBJ1-2; a weak D match, TRBD1 (6 bases). CDR1 MGHRA and CDR2 YSYEKL come from the germline V gene. Deletions cut 0 bases from V and 5 bases from J, with 25 bases between. The CDR3 totals 19 residues. In nucleotides, the CDR3 is TGCGCCAGCAGCCAAGACCCTCGGGGGGCCGATTCGGGGATTTATGGCTACACCTTC. Its translation: CASSQDPRGADSGIYGYTF.

The chain combines TRBV20-1 with TRBJ1-1, with D unresolved. The length of the CDR3 is 11 residues. The V and J ends lost 5 bases and 7 bases respectively, with 11 bases between them. The germline CDR1 and CDR2 sequences are DFQATT and SNEGSKA (reference sequence). The CDR3 coding sequence is TGCAGTGCTTGGGCGGATTTTGAAGCTTTCTTT. Encoded protein: CSAWADFEAFF.

This clonotype was seen a few times. J is TRBJ2-7 and V is TRBV7-6; D possibly corresponds to TRBD1 (6 bases). CDR3 length: 13 amino acids. Germline CDR1 SGHVS, CDR2 FNYEAQ. V lost 4 bases, J lost 5 bases, and 12 bases lay in between. CDR3 in amino acids: CASSSIGGHEQYF. The CDR3 region has the DNA TGTGCCAGCAGCTCCATTGGGGGCCACGAGCAGTACTTC.

Ten or more counts support this clonotype. V is TRBV24-1 and J is TRBJ1-5; D not certain. Trimming cost V 7 bases and J 0 bases, with 15 bases left between them. This CDR3 is built from 16 residues. Germline V gives CDR1 KGHDR, CDR2 SFDVKD. The CDR3, as DNA: TGTGCCACCAGATCGGACCCGAGATATAGCAATCAGCCCCAGCATTTT. The encoded protein is CATRSDPRYSNQPQHF.

The chain carries TRBV19 and TRBJ2-5; 12 bases are shared with TRBD2. The V and J ends lost 5 bases and 2 bases, in that order; junction bases with no gene match: 6. CDR1 LNHDA and CDR2 SQIVND come from the germline V gene (reference sequence). This CDR3 contains 16 residues. This CDR3 reads CASSLGLAGFQETQYF. The CDR3 nucleotides are TGTGCCAGTAGTCTCGGACTAGCGGGGTTTCAAGAGACCCAGTACTTC.

There are many counts of this clonotype. This rearrangement joins TRBV11-2 to TRBJ2-3, with no clear D. Germline V gene lookup returns CDR1 SGHAT and CDR2 FQNNGV. Trimming took 5 bases from V and 4 from J, leaving 16 bases between them. This CDR3 has 15 amino acids. CDR3 sequence: CASSRAGTDPDTQYF. CDR3 nucleotide sequence: TGTGCCAGCAGCCGGGCAGGTACAGATCCAGATACGCAGTATTTT.

This clonotype has ten or more counts. The rearrangement joins TRBV6-1 to TRBJ2-4; 10 nucleotides line up with TRBD1. Unmatched junction bases numbered 8, after V lost 7 bases and J lost 2 bases. CDR3 size: 16 residues. The V gene's germline CDR1 is MNHNS and CDR2 SASEGT. CDR3 DNA: TGTGCCAGCATAGAGGGACAGGGGTTATCCAAAAACATTCAGTACTTC. Translation: CASIEGQGLSKNIQYF.

This clonotype was seen a few times. The genes are TRBV29-1 and TRBJ1-4, with TRBD1 as a possible D gene (5 bases). Germline values: CDR1 SQVTM, CDR2 ANQGSEA. The V end was cut by 7 bases, the J end by 4 bases, with 10 bases between. The CDR3 has 12 residues. CDR3 loop: CSARDLNEKLFF. The CDR3 bases are TGCAGCGCTCGGGACCTTAATGAAAAACTGTTTTTT.

This clonotype came up many times. This chain links TRBV12-3 or TRBV12-4 with TRBJ1-6; no clear D. The CDR3 is 14 amino acids. Deletions cut 3 bases from V and 10 bases from J, with 13 bases between. CDR3 DNA sequence: TGTGCCAGCAGTTTGGGCCCTAAGGAGTCACCCCTCCACTTT. It encodes CASSLGPKESPLHF.

This clonotype was detected a few times. The chain has TRBV20-1 and TRBJ1-2, with D maybe TRBD1 (6 bases). The CDR3 is 13 amino acids. The V end was cut by 1 base, the J end by 5 bases, with 11 bases between. From germline, CDR1 is DFQATT and CDR2 SNEGSKA (reference sequence). CDR3 in amino acids: CSARAGQSYGYTF. The CDR3 coding sequence is TGCAGTGCTAGAGCCGGACAGTCATATGGCTACACCTTC.